This TCR beta chain originates from a study of T cell responses to AZD1222 COVID-19 vaccine. TCRdb keeps only in-frame clones here, not all; method: immunoSEQ multiplex PCR. The sample contains some 150,000 clones, 85% to 95% of which appear only once. The CDR3 is 17 amino acids. Germline V gene sequence: CDR1 LNHDA, CDR2 SQIVND (reference sequence). Trimming took off 2 bases at V and 0 bases at J, with 13 bases between the two ends. The source is an adult in good health. The V call is TRBV19, the J call TRBJ2-2, with D tentatively TRBD1 (5 bases). This specimen consisted of peripheral blood, obtained on day 0 of AZD1222 vaccination. The CDR3 nucleotides read TGTGCCAGTAGTATATTCCCGACAGCCACGAACACCGGGGAGCTGTTTTTT. It specifies CASSIFPTATNTGELFF.